This TCR beta chain was captured by sequencing in a study of blood T cell repertoires in COVID-19. Study summary: Some COVID-19 samples were acute and others convalescent; all came from the United States, Italy and Spain.

The participants were between about 18 and 90 years old and came from 24 US areas. This clone was counted at least ten times. In the source study's methods: Amplified reference gene primers provided the basis for estimating nucleated cell counts. This table comes from immunoSEQ multiplex PCR, and its TCRdb copy is limited to in-frame clones, with some not included. D and trimming were read from the DNA, whereas the V and J calls and clone size are those reported in that table. The data hold under 200,000 clones, with more than 75% observed a single time. The TCR comes from a man aged 35 to 55 with acute COVID-19. Sequencing used PBMCs or T cells enriched from blood (not recorded which).

The CDR3 DNA reads TGTGCCAGCAGCACAGGGACGAATTCACCCCTCCACTTT. Residues: CASSTGTNSPLHF. The chain uses TRBV3-1 (or the pseudogene TRBV3-2) and TRBJ1-6; maybe TRBD1 (6 bases). The V and J ends lost 5 bases and 7 bases respectively, with 9 bases between them. The CDR3 runs 13 residues. Germline V gene lookup returns CDR1 LGHDT and CDR2 YNNKEL (reference sequence).